This T cell receptor beta chain was recovered during a study of T cells after yellow fever vaccination. The CDR3 spans 15 residues. Germline V gives CDR1 MNHEY, CDR2 SVGAGI. Trimming stripped 0 bases from V and 0 bases from J, with 8 bases between. By 5'RACE template switching, TCR cDNA was produced, with a universal primer site and UMIs added in the process. TCRdb reprocessed the 5' RACE reads via MiXCR and lists one record per CDR3 protein. Of 500,000 to 650,000 distinct CDR3 sequences in the sample, roughly 12% were seen once. The sequencing here drew on PBMCs, taken on the day of the yellow fever booster vaccination. V gene TRBV6-5 combines with J gene TRBJ1-1; no definite D call. The TCR sequence derives from a man in his thirties or forties who received the YFV17D yellow fever vaccine. CDR3 sequence reads: CASSYSVGLNTEAFF. CDR3 bases: TGTGCCAGCAGTTACTCGGTGGGATTGAACACTGAAGCTTTCTTT.